The clone carrying this T cell receptor beta chain has just one count. Data came from immunoSEQ multiplex PCR; TCRdb stores just in-frame clones and leaves some out. Here the sample spans tens of thousands of clones, 90% being singletons. The sample originates from a study of control samples from healthy donors and cancer patients. CDR1 SGHNT and CDR2 YENEEA come from the germline V gene. This CDR3 region has 18 residues. The V gene lost 5 bases and the J gene lost 4 bases, with 23 bases spanning the gap. The sequence derives from a woman aged 18-29 years in good health. The chain links TRBV11-3 to TRBJ2-2; tentatively, D is TRBD1 (6 bases). Sequencing used blood. The CDR3 nucleotides are TGTGCCAGCAGCCCGTGGACAGACTGGGTGGCAGCCACCGGGGAGCTGTTTTTT. Amino acids: CASSPWTDWVAATGELFF.